Shown below are 24 T cell receptor beta chains from a single sample sequenced in a study of blood T cell repertoires in COVID-19. TCRdb's table, derived via immunoSEQ multiplex PCR, lists solely in-frame clones and lacks some. The table lists some 230,000 clones, approximately 84% of them singletons. The specimen sequenced was peripheral blood. The receptors were gathered from a man aged 50-59 years who had recovered from COVID-19.

This chain links TRBV28 with TRBJ1-3; no firm D call. The V gene's germline CDR1 is MDHEN and CDR2 SYDVKM. V dropped 5 bases and J dropped 2 bases, with 13 bases sitting between them. The CDR3 consists of 15 residues. This CDR3 is CASSPYKAPGNTIYF. CDR3 coding DNA: TGTGCCAGCAGTCCCTATAAAGCTCCTGGAAACACCATATATTTT.

As for this clone: Given a much more abundant clone one base away, this may be a read error. The V gene is TRBV7-8, the J gene TRBJ1-1; tentatively, D is TRBD1 (6 bases). Germline values: CDR1 SGHVS, CDR2 FQNEAQ. V lost 3 bases, J lost 1 base, and 6 bases lay in between. This CDR3 has 13 residues. The CDR3 coding sequence is TGTGCCAGCAGCTTGGGACAGAACACTGAAGCTTTCTTT. Translation gives CASSLGQNTEAFF.

The chain is built from TRBV6-6 and TRBJ2-5, with 10 bases matching TRBD2. Germline-derived CDR1 and CDR2 are MNHNY and SVGAGI (reference sequence). J gave up 2 bases and V 6 bases, and 9 bases lay outside the gene matches. The CDR3 is made up of 16 amino acids. The CDR3 region has the DNA TGTGCCAGCAGGACCCTAGCGGGAGTGCGTCAAGAGACCCAGTACTTC. Translation gives CASRTLAGVRQETQYF.

The J gene is TRBJ2-7, the V gene TRBV4-1; weak D call: TRBD2 (5 bases). Germline assignment: CDR1 MGHRA and CDR2 YSYEKL. Trimming took 4 bases from V and 7 from J, leaving 11 bases between them. CDR3 length: 12 residues. The CDR3 reads CASSRGPGEQYF. In nucleotides, the CDR3 is TGCGCCAGCAGCCGAGGGCCTGGGGAGCAGTACTTC.

The chain joins TRBV19 to TRBJ2-2, with TRBD1 as a possible D gene (8 bases). CDR3 length: 14 amino acids. CDR1 and CDR2 from the germline V gene are LNHDA and SQIVND (reference sequence). The germline V and J ends were trimmed by 7 bases and 5 bases, with 14 bases remaining between them. As DNA, the CDR3 is TGTGCCAGTATGAAGCGGGACAGGACCGGGGAGCTGTTTTTT. Translated, it gives CASMKRDRTGELFF.

The chain recombines TRBV5-6 with TRBJ2-3; 7 positions match TRBD1. The CDR3 has 15 amino acids. Germline V gives CDR1 SGHDT, CDR2 YYEEEE. J was trimmed by 1 base and V by 2 bases; bases with no gene match: 4. As DNA, the CDR3 is TGTGCCAGCAGCTTACCGGGACAGCGCACAGATACGCAGTATTTT. Encoded protein: CASSLPGQRTDTQYF.

The V and J genes are TRBV7-9 and TRBJ2-7, with D perhaps matching TRBD2 (5 bases). Between the trimmed V and J ends, which lost 3 bases and 3 bases, there was a span of 6 bases. Germline values: CDR1 SEHNR, CDR2 FQNEAQ (reference sequence). The CDR3 runs 12 residues. The CDR3: CASSFGDYEQYF. In nucleotides, the CDR3 is TGTGCCAGCAGCTTCGGGGACTACGAGCAGTACTTC. Complete variable domain (other parts from reference TRBV7-9 and TRBJ2-7): DTGVSQNPRHKITKRGQNVTFRCDPISEHNRLYWYRQTLGQGPEFLTYFQNEAQLEKSRLLSDRFSAERPKGSFSTLEIQRTEQGDSAMYLCASSFGDYEQYFGPGTRLTVT.

This chain joins TRBV11-2 and TRBJ2-3; TRBD2 matches 14 bases. The CDR3 runs 17 residues. Unmatched junction bases numbered 9, after V lost 5 bases and J lost 5 bases. Germline V lookup: CDR1 SGHAT, CDR2 FQNNGV. CDR3: CASSHWGLAGVLDTQYF. The CDR3 region has the DNA TGTGCCAGCAGCCATTGGGGACTAGCGGGAGTGTTAGATACGCAGTATTTT.

The chain carries TRBV6-5 and TRBJ2-5; 8 positions agree with TRBD2. V lost 8 bases, J lost 3 bases, and 2 bases stayed unmatched. Germline CDR1 MNHEY, CDR2 SVGAGI. The CDR3 runs 12 residues. CDR3 loop: CASRGGKETQYF. The CDR3 region has the DNA TGTGCCAGCCGGGGGGGGAAAGAGACCCAGTACTTC.

A few counts support this clone. The same CDR3 is also encoded by other DNA sequences in this sample. The rearrangement links TRBV5-1 to TRBJ1-3; TRBD1 is a possible D gene (6 bases). This CDR3 spans 16 amino acids. Trimming left V 0 bases short and J 0 bases short, with 10 bases between. Germline CDR1 is SGHRS and CDR2 is YFSETQ. The CDR3 region has the DNA TGCGCCAGCAGCTTGGCGACAGGTAGCTCTGGAAACACCATATATTTT. Translated, it gives CASSLATGSSGNTIYF.

The chain links TRBV6-4 to TRBJ2-1; TRBD2 might be the D (5 bases). This CDR3 region has 18 residues. Trimming left V 6 bases short and J 1 base short, with 22 bases between. Germline V gene lookup returns CDR1 MRHNA and CDR2 SNTAGT. The CDR3, as DNA: TGTGCCAGCAGCCCTCTAGGCTCGAACCCGGGGTCCTACAATGAGCAGTTCTTC. It is translated as CASSPLGSNPGSYNEQFF.

The rearrangement links TRBV27 to TRBJ2-3, with D possibly being TRBD2 (6 bases). CDR1 MNHEY and CDR2 SMNVEV come from the germline V gene (reference sequence). V was pared by 5 bases and J by 1 base, with 13 bases between. This CDR3 comprises 15 residues. CDR3 region: CASSPTRSGTDTQYF. The CDR3 DNA reads TGTGCCAGCAGTCCGACTAGGTCGGGCACAGATACGCAGTATTTT.

The chain links TRBV6-2 or TRBV6-3 to TRBJ2-6; 8 positions match TRBD1. The CDR3 totals 19 residues. Unmatched junction bases numbered 11, after V lost 4 bases and J lost 0 bases. Germline lookup yields CDR1 MNHEY and CDR2 SVGEGT. The CDR3 DNA reads as TGTGCCAGCAGTTCGCCAGGGGGCCCGGGTCCCTCTGGGGCCAACGTCCTGACTTTC. Amino acids: CASSSPGGPGPSGANVLTF.

This CDR3 reads CASTPRGRTDTQYF. In DNA form, the CDR3 reads TGTGCCAGCACCCCCCGGGGGAGGACAGATACGCAGTATTTT. V gene TRBV27 combines with J gene TRBJ2-3, with D possibly TRBD2 on 6 matching bases. Deletions cut 7 bases from V and 3 bases from J, with 14 bases between. CDR3 length equals 14 residues. CDR1 is MNHEY and CDR2 is SMNVEV in the germline V gene (reference sequence).

This chain connects TRBV11-2 to TRBJ2-4; TRBD2 is a possible D gene (6 bases). Germline assignment: CDR1 SGHAT and CDR2 FQNNGV. CDR3 length: 13 amino acids. V lost 3 bases and J lost 8, with 11 bases in between. This CDR3 reads CASSFATRDIQYF. As DNA, the CDR3 is TGTGCCAGCAGCTTCGCGACTAGGGACATTCAGTACTTC.

This clone was counted a few times. The gene calls are TRBV18 and TRBJ2-7; 13 nucleotides agree with TRBD2. Germline loops: CDR1 KGHSH, CDR2 LQKENI. J lost 5 bases, V lost 3 bases, and 4 bases had no gene match. The CDR3 is 15 residues long. CDR3 sequence: CASSPRLAGGHEQYF. The CDR3 DNA sequence: TGTGCCAGCTCACCGAGACTAGCGGGAGGCCACGAGCAGTACTTC.

The chain employs TRBV11-3 and TRBJ2-2; D is ambiguous. This CDR3 comprises 14 residues. Per germline, CDR1 SGHNT and CDR2 YENEEA. Trimming shortened V by 5 bases and J by 3 bases, and 10 bases separated the two germline ends. CDR3 residues: CASSPRWDTGELFF. In nucleotides, the CDR3 is TGTGCCAGCAGCCCTAGGTGGGACACCGGGGAGCTGTTTTTT. The full variable domain, with the rest looked up from reference TRBV11-3 and TRBJ2-2, is EAGVVQSPRYKIIEKKQPVAFWCNPISGHNTLYWYLQNLGQGPELLIRYENEEAVDDSQLPKDRFSAERLKGVDSTLKIQPAELGDSAVYLCASSPRWDTGELFFGEGSRLTVL.

The gene calls are TRBV28 and TRBJ2-7; 8 bases are a match to TRBD1. The ends lost 5 bases at V and 3 bases at J; junction bases unmatched: 9. The CDR3 has 15 residues. Germline CDR1 reads MDHEN; CDR2 reads SYDVKM. The DNA for the CDR3 is TGTGCCAGCAGTAATCCGGGACAGGTATTCTACGAGCAGTACTTC. Its protein product is CASSNPGQVFYEQYF.

This clone was seen only a few times. The chain uses TRBV27 and TRBJ2-2; TRBD1 is a possible D gene (6 bases). Germline V gene sequence: CDR1 MNHEY, CDR2 SMNVEV (reference sequence). V was clipped by 8 bases and J by 6 bases, with 13 bases between them. The CDR3 runs 13 residues. The DNA for the CDR3 is TGTGCCAGCCAAACAGGGAAGGCCGGGGAGCTGTTTTTT. This encodes CASQTGKAGELFF.

The chain couples TRBV28 to TRBJ2-7, with 10 bases that match TRBD2. This CDR3 comprises 14 residues. J lost 3 bases, V lost 5 bases, and 4 bases had no gene match. The germline V gene encodes CDR1 MDHEN and CDR2 SYDVKM. CDR3 loop: CASSDSGRYYEQYF. DNA for the CDR3: TGTGCCAGCAGTGATAGCGGGAGGTACTACGAGCAGTACTTC.

J is TRBJ2-5 and V is TRBV7-9; no clear D gene. This CDR3 is built from 12 residues. The germline V gene has CDR1 SEHNR and CDR2 FQNEAQ (reference sequence). Trimming stripped 3 bases from V and 4 bases from J, with 6 bases between. The CDR3 reads CASSLSGETQYF. CDR3 sequence (DNA): TGTGCCAGCAGCTTGTCCGGAGAGACCCAGTACTTC.

J is TRBJ1-2 and V is TRBV27; 7 bases agree with TRBD1. The CDR3 runs 14 residues. Trimming at V came to 7 bases and at J to 2 bases, leaving 7 bases not matched to a gene. CDR1 and CDR2 from the germline V gene are MNHEY and SMNVEV (reference sequence). The CDR3 nucleotides read TGTGCCAGCAATCCCAGGGGGTTGAACTATGGCTACACCTTC. It yields the protein CASNPRGLNYGYTF.

Only a few counts were recorded for this clone. The rearrangement joins TRBV5-1 to TRBJ2-1; D is undetermined. V was cut by 5 bases and J by 0 bases, with 9 bases left in between. CDR3 size: 14 residues. The germline V gene has CDR1 SGHRS and CDR2 YFSETQ. The CDR3 coding sequence is TGCGCCAGCAGTCCCCAGAACTCCTACAATGAGCAGTTCTTC. Protein sequence: CASSPQNSYNEQFF.

The chain recombines TRBV18 with TRBJ2-7; D not resolved. The length of the CDR3 is 11 residues. Germline CDR1 KGHSH, CDR2 LQKENI. Trimming took off 9 bases at V and 0 bases at J, with 6 bases between the two ends. This CDR3 reads CASAGSYEQYF. CDR3 coding DNA: TGTGCCAGTGCCGGCTCCTACGAGCAGTACTTC. The full variable domain, its missing parts supplied by reference TRBV18 and TRBJ2-7, is NAGVMQNPRHLVRRRGQEARLRCSPMKGHSHVYWYRQLPEEGLKFMVYLQKENIIDESGMPKERFSAEFPKEGPSILRIQQVVRGDSAAYFCASAGSYEQYFGPGTRLTVT.